Listed below are T cell receptor beta chains from one sample, sequenced in a study of T cell responses to AZD1222 COVID-19 vaccine. Here immunoSEQ multiplex PCR was the method, and the copy in TCRdb shows in-frame clones only, minus some. The data show roughly 140,000 clones, with about 91% seen just once and around 3.6% held by the top ten. Material: peripheral blood, obtained on day 0 of AZD1222 vaccination. These receptors all come from an adult in good health. CDR3s include the opening cysteine and the closing phenylalanine or tryptophan. A D gene is named only where the DNA matches it firmly. Not every row has a clone size; where given, it reads once, few, many or a size class.

j_call v_call d_call clone_size cdr3_nt cdr3_aa
TRBJ2-1 TRBV29-1 TRBD2 . TGCAGCGTTCGGCGGGAGGAACATGAGCAGTTCTTC CSVRREEHEQFF
TRBJ2-2 TRBV27 TRBD1 . TGTGCCAGCAGGGGACAGGGGAACACCGGGGAGCTGTTTTTT CASRGQGNTGELFF
TRBJ2-1 TRBV15 . . TGTGCCACCAGCAGACACTTTAGGGAGGAGCAGTTCTTC CATSRHFREEQFF
TRBJ2-3 TRBV27 TRBD2 . TGTGCCAGCAGTTTAACGGCTAGCGGGAGTGTCACAGATACGCAGTATTTT CASSLTASGSVTDTQYF
TRBJ1-6 TRBV6-1 . . TGTGCCAGCAGTGAGCGTTGGTCTTCACCCCTCCACTTT CASSERWSSPLHF
TRBJ1-6 TRBV7-2 . . TGTGCCAGCAGCTTATCGACAGGAACAGATTCACCCCTCCACTTT CASSLSTGTDSPLHF
TRBJ2-3 TRBV6-5 TRBD2 . TGTGCCAGCAGCCCCGAAGCGGGAGGGCCGGATACGCAGTATTTT CASSPEAGGPDTQYF
TRBJ2-1 TRBV24-1 . . TGTGCCACCAGTGATCGGACAGTCGGCAATGAGCAGTTCTTC CATSDRTVGNEQFF
TRBJ1-3 TRBV4-1 . . TGCGCCAGCAGCCAACCTGGACAGTCTGGAAACACCATATATTTT CASSQPGQSGNTIYF
TRBJ2-7 TRBV14 . once TGTGCCAGCAGCCAAGATGGCCTACATAGCTCCTACGAGCAGTACTTC CASSQDGLHSSYEQYF
TRBJ2-5 TRBV9 TRBD2 . TGTGCCAGCAGCGTCAACAGGGGGGGACTAGCGGACCAAGAGACCCAGTACTTC CASSVNRGGLADQETQYF
TRBJ2-7 TRBV7-6 TRBD1 once TGTGCCAGCAGCTTAGGGCAGGGGGTGCCCTACGAGCAGTACTTC CASSLGQGVPYEQYF
TRBJ1-5 TRBV30 . . TGTGCCTGGAGTGTAACCGGGGCCCAGCCCCAGCATTTT CAWSVTGAQPQHF
TRBJ1-2 TRBV28 . once TGTGCCAGGGGGGACGGGGGTGGCGGCTACACCTTC CARGDGGGGYTF
TRBJ1-3 TRBV3-1/TRBV3-2 . . TGTGCCAGCAGCCAAGGGTTGGGGGTAGGATCTGGAAACACCATATATTTT CASSQGLGVGSGNTIYF
TRBJ2-1 TRBV30 TRBD1 . TGTGCCTGGAGTACCGGACAGGGTCTCAATGAGCAGTTCTTC CAWSTGQGLNEQFF
TRBJ2-1 TRBV10-3 . . TGTGCCATCAGTGACCCGTCCCGGCTAGCCAGTTACAATGAGCAGTTCTTC CAISDPSRLASYNEQFF
TRBJ2-3 TRBV3-1/TRBV3-2 . . TGTGCCAGCAGCCATCGGGGAACAGATACGCAGTATTTT CASSHRGTDTQYF
TRBJ2-1 TRBV6-2/TRBV6-3 . few TGTGCCAGCAGCTTCGCCCGGGACGGCTACAATGAGCAGTTCTTC CASSFARDGYNEQFF
TRBJ1-6 TRBV12-3/TRBV12-4 . . TGTGCCAGCAGTTTAGTTGGGGCACCCCTCCACTTT CASSLVGAPLHF
TRBJ1-2 TRBV5-4 . many TGTGCCAGCAGCAGGATAGGGGCGGGCGAGGGCACCTTC CASSRIGAGEGTF
TRBJ2-1 TRBV7-9 TRBD2 . TGTGCCAGCAGCCCCAGGACTAGTAATTGGCTCTATGAGCAGTTCTTC CASSPRTSNWLYEQFF
TRBJ2-1 TRBV4-2 TRBD2 . TGTGCCAGCAGCCAAGAGGAGCGGGGCTACAATGAGCAGTTCTTC CASSQEERGYNEQFF
TRBJ1-2 TRBV18 TRBD1 few TGTGCCAGCTCATCACAATCAATGCCGGGACAGGGAAGCTACACCTTC CASSSQSMPGQGSYTF